In this sample, the clone carrying this T cell receptor (beta chain) turned up once. The antigen is undetermined. Germline lookup yields CDR1 MNHEY and CDR2 SMNVEV (reference sequence). Trimming took off 5 bases at V and 0 bases at J, with 12 bases between the two ends. This CDR3 has 15 amino acids. Profiling relied on immunoSEQ multiplex PCR, and the TCRdb table lists in-frame clones only, not all of them. The table shows tens of thousands of clones, with under 95% occurring only once. The data are from a study of T cell clones after liver transplantation. Across the study: Graft-donor-reactive sequences were compared with third-party-reactive TCRbeta sequences from pre-transplant mixed lymphocyte reactions. Tolerant meant at least one year fully off immunosuppression without liver enzymes above twice normal. Timepoints were pre-transplant, pre-withdrawal, and after withdrawal was completed or failed.

Study-wide points: A larger donor-reactive than third-party decline suggested partial antigen-specific deletion.

The TCR originated in a human donor who received a liver transplant. V gene TRBV27 combines with J gene TRBJ2-3; D is unresolved. Source: CD4+ T cells from blood, taken before liver transplant. Here the CDR3 DNA reads TGTGCCAGCAGTCGCTTGGGGTATAGCACAGATACGCAGTATTTT. Translated: CASSRLGYSTDTQYF.